The rows below give T cell receptor beta chains drawn from one sample of a study of blood T cell repertoires in COVID-19. Here immunoSEQ multiplex PCR was the method, and the copy in TCRdb shows in-frame clones only, minus some. The sample has 330,000 or so clones, approximately 89% seen once. Sequenced: PBMCs or T cells enriched from blood (not recorded which). These receptor sequences come from a man aged 40-55 years in a cohort exposed to, infected with or recovered from COVID-19 (not recorded which). Both conserved end residues are part of each CDR3. Each record gives: V gene, J gene, CDR3 protein.

v_call: TRBV4-1; j_call: TRBJ1-2; cdr3_aa: CASSQEGRGMFSGYTF
v_call: TRBV11-2; j_call: TRBJ2-1; cdr3_aa: CASSPLAGPYNEQFF
v_call: TRBV28; j_call: TRBJ2-5; cdr3_aa: CASTLGAKQETQYF
v_call: TRBV29-1; j_call: TRBJ2-1; cdr3_aa: CSVRTSGSPYNEQFF
v_call: TRBV6-5; j_call: TRBJ2-7; cdr3_aa: CASTPGLAGVGEQYF
v_call: TRBV19; j_call: TRBJ2-7; cdr3_aa: CASSIEAFSYEQYF
v_call: TRBV15; j_call: TRBJ2-7; cdr3_aa: CATSPQGRERVYEQYF
v_call: TRBV7-9; j_call: TRBJ1-2; cdr3_aa: CASSLNGGTGANYGYTF
v_call: TRBV5-4; j_call: TRBJ2-1; cdr3_aa: CASSAIGLAGLGEQFF
v_call: TRBV11-3; j_call: TRBJ1-1; cdr3_aa: CASSLAQYTEAFF
v_call: TRBV19; j_call: TRBJ2-7; cdr3_aa: CASSPLPGRAYEQYF
v_call: TRBV5-1; j_call: TRBJ1-6; cdr3_aa: CASSLGGGPYNSPLHF
v_call: TRBV15; j_call: TRBJ2-3; cdr3_aa: CATSRDRQGTDTQYF
v_call: TRBV6-1; j_call: TRBJ1-5; cdr3_aa: CASSEGIMGGGGNQPQHF
v_call: TRBV15; j_call: TRBJ2-1; cdr3_aa: CATSKRSGDEQFF
v_call: TRBV10-3; j_call: TRBJ2-1; cdr3_aa: CAISPKLGTSYNEQFF
v_call: TRBV13; j_call: TRBJ1-4; cdr3_aa: CASSQDRAEKLFF
v_call: TRBV11-2; j_call: TRBJ1-2; cdr3_aa: CASSPQKYGYTF
v_call: TRBV7-9; j_call: TRBJ2-7; cdr3_aa: CASSLGGRGLREQYF
v_call: TRBV30; j_call: TRBJ1-2; cdr3_aa: CAWSVSGSYYGYTF
v_call: TRBV6-6; j_call: TRBJ1-2; cdr3_aa: CASSYTDRGGGYTF
v_call: TRBV2; j_call: TRBJ2-1; cdr3_aa: CASSDILAGAENEQFF
v_call: TRBV9; j_call: TRBJ2-3; cdr3_aa: CASSVAGMMADTQYF
v_call: TRBV27; j_call: TRBJ1-1; cdr3_aa: CASSLGGGSTEAFF
v_call: TRBV19; j_call: TRBJ2-1; cdr3_aa: CASSMTGSSYNEQFF
v_call: TRBV30; j_call: TRBJ1-4; cdr3_aa: CAWSGGTGRFEKLFF